A single sample gave rise to the 27 T cell receptor beta chains below, sequenced in a study of T cells in Graves' hyperthyroidism and ophthalmopathy. Amplification yielded TCR beta CDR3 regions, with RNA transcripts as the source. HTBI primers were used for first-round RT-PCR of the TCR CDR3. A single record per CDR3 protein comes from TCRdb applying MiXCR to the multiplex PCR reads. Of a few hundred thousand distinct CDR3 sequences in the sample, roughly 15% were seen once. Input material: blood. Receptor source: a woman aged 40 to 55 with Graves' ophthalmopathy.

The sample holds many counts of this clonotype. This rearrangement joins TRBV5-1 to TRBJ1-5; D is uncertain. V lost 0 bases and J lost 5, with 15 bases in between. This CDR3 is built from 16 residues. The germline gives CDR1 SGHRS, CDR2 YFSETQ. CDR3 sequence reads: CASSLAPRVADQPQHF. In nucleotides, the CDR3 is TGCGCCAGCAGCTTGGCACCGAGGGTTGCCGATCAGCCCCAGCATTTT.

The chain's CDR3 is CASSPDGYNEQFF. The CDR3 region has the DNA TGTGCCAGCAGCCCGGACGGGTACAATGAGCAGTTCTTC. The V and J genes are TRBV6-2 or TRBV6-3 and TRBJ2-1; D call uncertain. CDR3 length: 13 amino acids. V lost 6 bases and J lost 4, with 10 bases in between. Germline V gives CDR1 MNHEY, CDR2 SVGEGT.

This clonotype was observed at least ten times. The gene calls are TRBV6-2 or TRBV6-3 and TRBJ2-3; D gene uncertain. CDR3 length: 11 residues. In germline, CDR1 is MNHEY, CDR2 SVGEGT. Trimming removed 2 bases at V and 6 bases at J, with 3 bases between. The CDR3 here is CASSYMDTQYF. The CDR3 bases are TGTGCCAGCAGTTACATGGATACGCAGTATTTT.

This clonotype showed up just a few times. The chain couples TRBV24-1 to TRBJ1-4; D unclear. V was shortened by 0 bases and J by 7 bases, with 5 bases between the two germline ends. The CDR3 has 13 amino acids. Germline loops: CDR1 KGHDR, CDR2 SFDVKD. CDR3 sequence: CATSDLRGEKLFF. The DNA of the CDR3 is TGTGCCACCAGTGATTTGCGGGGTGAAAAACTGTTTTTT.

The sample holds many counts of this clonotype. The chain employs TRBV18 and TRBJ2-1, with D perhaps assigned TRBD1 or TRBD2 (5 bases each). V was clipped by 5 bases and J by 10 bases, with 18 bases between them. CDR1 KGHSH and CDR2 LQKENI come from the germline V gene. The CDR3 is 14 amino acids. CDR3 in DNA: TGTGCCAGCTCATCTACCGGGGCGACGGGGGAGCAGTTCTTC. It specifies CASSSTGATGEQFF.

There are many counts of this clonotype. The V gene is TRBV18, the J gene TRBJ2-7; D is possibly TRBD2 (6 bases). This CDR3 spans 15 amino acids. CDR1 KGHSH and CDR2 LQKENI come from the germline V gene. V was shortened by 6 bases and J by 2 bases, with 17 bases between the two germline ends. The CDR3 DNA reads as TGTGCCAGCTCCCCAGGAGGGGTTTTCGCCTACGAGCAGTACTTC. It yields the protein CASSPGGVFAYEQYF.

The gene calls are TRBV19 and TRBJ1-4; 9 nucleotides match TRBD1. This CDR3 contains 14 residues. The germline gives CDR1 LNHDA, CDR2 SQIVND (reference sequence). Unmatched junction bases numbered 13, after V lost 7 bases and J lost 13 bases. The CDR3 DNA reads TGTGCCAGTACCTATACAGGGGGCATCTATGGACTGTTTTTT. As protein: CASTYTGGIYGLFF.

This clonotype has at least ten counts. This chain uses TRBV20-1 with TRBJ2-1, with D possibly called TRBD1 or TRBD2 (6 bases each). Germline-derived CDR1 and CDR2 are DFQATT and SNEGSKA (reference sequence). V gave up 5 bases and J gave up 0 bases, with 14 bases separating them. The CDR3 is made up of 15 amino acids. CDR3 sequence: CSAPEGGLSYNEQFF. The CDR3 DNA is TGCAGTGCTCCCGAAGGGGGGCTCTCCTACAATGAGCAGTTCTTC.

This clonotype was seen more than once but under ten times. The chain uses TRBV19 and TRBJ1-2, with TRBD1 identical over 9 bases. The CDR3 consists of 12 residues. Per the germline V gene, CDR1 is LNHDA and CDR2 is SQIVND (reference sequence). Germline trimming cut 7 bases from V and 8 bases from J; bases unmatched to any gene: 5. CDR3 sequence reads: CASTGQGRGYTF. For the CDR3, the DNA is TGTGCCAGTACCGGACAGGGGAGAGGCTACACCTTC.

The rearrangement joins TRBV19 to TRBJ1-5, with D tentatively TRBD1 (5 bases). The CDR3 covers 13 residues. Trimming shortened V by 5 bases and J by 7 bases, and 12 bases separated the two germline ends. Germline CDR1 LNHDA, CDR2 SQIVND (reference sequence). The CDR3 DNA is TGTGCCAGTAGTGAGGGACGGGGACAGCCCCAGCATTTT. This codes for CASSEGRGQPQHF.

This rearrangement joins TRBV3-1 to TRBJ1-6; TRBD1 might be the D (6 bases). V was trimmed by 1 base and J by 9 bases, leaving 13 bases between them. This CDR3 contains 15 residues. The germline gives CDR1 LGHDT, CDR2 YNNKEL (reference sequence). This CDR3 is CASSQGDDRSSPLHF. The DNA of the CDR3 is TGTGCCAGCAGCCAAGGGGACGACAGGAGTTCACCCCTCCACTTT.

The rearrangement links TRBV2 to TRBJ2-1; D is undetermined. CDR1 is SNHLY and CDR2 is FYNNEI in the germline V gene. This CDR3 contains 12 residues. Trimming shortened V by 11 bases and J by 5 bases, and 13 bases separated the two germline ends. The CDR3 region is CAALGRHNEQFF. DNA for the CDR3: TGTGCCGCCTTAGGACGCCACAATGAGCAGTTCTTC. Using reference TRBV2 and TRBJ2-1 for the parts outside the CDR3, the full variable domain is EPEVTQTPSHQVTQMGQEVILRCVPISNHLYFYWYRQILGQKVEFLVSFYNNEISEKSEIFDDQFSVERPDGSNFTLKIRSTKLEDSAMYFCAALGRHNEQFFGPGTRLTVL.

The chain links TRBV19 to TRBJ1-2, with D tentatively TRBD1 (5 bases). The CDR3 extends over 13 amino acids. V dropped 2 bases and J dropped 7 bases, with 11 bases sitting between them. Per the germline V gene, CDR1 is LNHDA and CDR2 is SQIVND (reference sequence). This chain's CDR3 is CASSIRRVGGYTF. The CDR3 nucleotides read TGTGCCAGTAGTATACGCAGGGTCGGTGGCTACACCTTC.

There are many counts of this clonotype. The CDR3, as DNA: TGTGCCAGCAGCCTGACGACTAGCTGGGGAACAGATACGCAGTATTTT. Amino acid sequence: CASSLTTSWGTDTQYF. The V call is TRBV7-9, the J call TRBJ2-3, with TRBD2 matching over 7 bases. The trim removed 5 bases at V and 3 bases at J, leaving 11 bases unmatched. Per germline, CDR1 SEHNR and CDR2 FQNEAQ (reference sequence). This CDR3 has 16 residues. Using reference TRBV7-9 and TRBJ2-3 for the parts outside the CDR3, the full variable domain is DTGVSQNPRHKITKRGQNVTFRCDPISEHNRLYWYRQTLGQGPEFLTYFQNEAQLEKSRLLSDRFSAERPKGSFSTLEIQRTEQGDSAMYLCASSLTTSWGTDTQYFGPGTRLTVL.

Of note for this clonotype: Compared with germline, one end of the junction differs, possibly owing to a read error. The chain carries TRBV29-1 and TRBJ2-2; the D is unclear. CDR1 and CDR2 (germline): SQVTM, ANQGSEA. CDR3 length: 13 residues. CDR3 coding DNA: TGCGGCGTGGGCAGGCTAAACACCGGGGAGCTGTTTTTT. Its translation is CGVGRLNTGELFF.

This clonotype was seen more than once but under ten times. The chain joins TRBV28 to TRBJ1-6; D gene ambiguous. In germline, CDR1 is MDHEN, CDR2 SYDVKM. CDR3 length equals 13 residues. V was pared by 6 bases and J by 8 bases, with 11 bases between. DNA of the CDR3: TGTGCCAGCAGCTCGGGTCAATATTCACCCCTCCACTTT. Translating it yields CASSSGQYSPLHF.

This clonotype was observed many times. The chain combines TRBV27 with TRBJ2-1; the D gene is possibly TRBD1 (5 bases). V gave up 0 bases and J gave up 0 bases, with 6 bases separating them. CDR3 length: 15 residues. Germline V gene lookup returns CDR1 MNHEY and CDR2 SMNVEV (reference sequence). The CDR3 DNA sequence: TGTGCCAGCAGTTTATCAAGGGGCTCCTACAATGAGCAGTTCTTC. Its translation is CASSLSRGSYNEQFF.

This clonotype showed up just a few times. This chain links TRBV27 with TRBJ2-7; 8 nucleotides align to TRBD2. CDR1 is MNHEY and CDR2 is SMNVEV in the germline V gene (reference sequence). CDR3 length equals 15 residues. V dropped 4 bases and J dropped 3; count of bases not matched to a gene: 8. CDR3 DNA sequence: TGTGCCAGCAGTTCCTTAGGGGCGGGGGGCTACGAGCAGTACTTC. Protein: CASSSLGAGGYEQYF.

This clonotype has at least ten counts. V gene TRBV30 combines with J gene TRBJ2-1; D uncertain. Germline V CDR1 and CDR2: GTSNPN, SVGIG (reference sequence). This CDR3 is built from 11 residues. Trimming removed 3 bases from V and 6 bases from J, with 6 bases in between. For the CDR3, the DNA is TGTGCCTGGAGCTGGGGCAATGAGCAGTTCTTC. Translating it yields CAWSWGNEQFF. The full variable domain, its missing parts supplied by reference TRBV30 and TRBJ2-1, is SQTIHQWPATLVQPVGSPLSLECTVEGTSNPNLYWYRQAAGRGLQLLFYSVGIGQISSEVPQNLSASRPQDRQFILSSKKLLLSDSGFYLCAWSWGNEQFFGPGTRLTVL.

Many counts were recorded for this clonotype. The chain carries TRBV6-1 and TRBJ1-6; 7 nucleotides align to TRBD1. Germline trimming cut 7 bases from V and 7 bases from J; bases unmatched to any gene: 7. This CDR3 has 14 amino acids. The germline CDR1 and CDR2 sequences are MNHNS and SASEGT. The CDR3 reads CASTMGQINSPLHF. The CDR3 region has the DNA TGTGCCAGCACTATGGGACAGATCAATTCACCCCTCCACTTT.

Points on this clonotype: A much bigger clone sits one base away, suggesting this may be a read error. V is TRBV27 and J is TRBJ1-2; 8 nucleotides align to TRBD1. Per germline, CDR1 MNHEY and CDR2 SMNVEV (reference sequence). The ends lost 4 bases at V and 7 bases at J; junction bases unmatched: 11. This CDR3 is built from 15 residues. CDR3 nucleotide sequence: TGTGCCAGCAGTTCCCCCAACAGGGGGGACTGTGGCTACACCTTC. It encodes CASSSPNRGDCGYTF.

This clonotype was observed a few times. This chain links TRBV6-4 with TRBJ1-1; D is possibly TRBD1 (6 bases). This CDR3 region has 12 residues. Germline V lookup: CDR1 MRHNA, CDR2 SNTAGT. Trimming removed 4 bases from V and 9 bases from J, with 12 bases in between. DNA for the CDR3: TGTGCCAGCAGTGCCGTAGGGGGGCAAGCTTTCTTT. Its protein is CASSAVGGQAFF.

The chain uses TRBV18 and TRBJ1-1; TRBD1 matches 9 bases. Germline values: CDR1 KGHSH, CDR2 LQKENI. J gave up 5 bases and V 5 bases, and 12 bases lay outside the gene matches. The CDR3 spans 16 residues. In nucleotides, the CDR3 is TGTGCCAGCTCATTGGGACAGGGTGAAGTTAGGACTGAAGCTTTCTTT. Translated, it gives CASSLGQGEVRTEAFF.

The CDR3 region has the DNA TGTGCCAGCAGTATCGACACTCCACTGAGTACTGAAGCTTTCTTT. It encodes CASSIDTPLSTEAFF. This sequence joins TRBV12-3 or TRBV12-4 and TRBJ1-1, with unresolved D. CDR3 size: 15 residues. Between the trimmed V and J ends, which lost 5 bases and 5 bases, there was a span of 18 bases.

This clonotype was seen only a few times. The chain couples TRBV11-2 to TRBJ1-4; 9 bases map to TRBD1. Germline loops: CDR1 SGHAT, CDR2 FQNNGV. The CDR3 loop spans 17 amino acids. Trimming removed 1 base from V and 2 bases from J; junction bases left unmatched: 5. DNA of the CDR3: TGTGCCAGCAGCTTAGTGGGACAGGGACGGACTAATGAAAAACTGTTTTTT. Translated: CASSLVGQGRTNEKLFF. The full variable domain, rest sourced from reference TRBV11-2 and TRBJ1-4, is EAGVAQSPRYKIIEKRQSVAFWCNPISGHATLYWYQQILGQGPKLLIQFQNNGVVDDSQLPKDRFSAERLKGVDSTLKIQPAKLEDSAVYLCASSLVGQGRTNEKLFFGSGTQLSVL.

This clonotype has a count of ten or more. The chain combines TRBV27 with TRBJ2-7; 7 bases agree with TRBD1. V lost 8 bases, J lost 5 bases, and 9 bases stayed unmatched. CDR1 and CDR2 (germline): MNHEY, SMNVEV (reference sequence). This CDR3 has 13 amino acids. The chain's CDR3 is CASSVVTGDEQYF. The CDR3 DNA reads TGTGCCAGCTCTGTCGTCACAGGGGACGAGCAGTACTTC.

This clonotype has ten or more counts. The chain carries TRBV3-1 and TRBJ1-1, with 10 positions matching TRBD1. The CDR3 spans 14 residues. Trimming at V came to 3 bases and at J to 10 bases, leaving 8 bases not matched to a gene. Germline V gene data show CDR1 as LGHDT and CDR2 as YNNKEL (reference sequence). CDR3 coding DNA: TGTGCCAGCAGCCAGTTCCGGGACAGGGGACCAGCTTTCTTT. It yields the protein CASSQFRDRGPAFF.